The T cell receptor (beta chain) described here comes from a study of Graves' ophthalmopathy and Graves' hyperthyroidism. Study findings and constraints: In blood appeared most of the expanded thyroid clonotypes whose frequency exceeded 0.001. The model's prediction of ophthalmopathy progression had about 70% sensitivity and roughly 72% specificity.

This clonotype was detected many times. Its antigen is not identified. As the template, RNA transcripts were used to amplify TCR beta CDR3 regions. The workflow started with a first-round RT-PCR run with HTBI primers and then moved on to a second-round multiplex PCR. TCRdb re-called the multiplex PCR reads with MiXCR, one entry per CDR3 protein. The sample holds around 1.1 million distinct CDR3 sequences, 36% seen once. If patients had other autoimmune diseases, uncontrolled infections, pregnancy or lactation, they were excluded. The diagnosis combined clinical symptoms, thyroxine, TRAb, thyroid ultrasound and orbital computed tomography scans. The germline V gene encodes CDR1 SQVTM and CDR2 ANQGSEA. V trimming: 3 bases; J trimming: 6 bases; junction bases outside the gene matches: 15. The CDR3 spans 17 residues.

This sequence was found in an adult man with Graves' hyperthyroidism. This chain connects TRBV29-1 to TRBJ2-5, with 11 nucleotides matching TRBD2. Material: peripheral blood or thyroid tissue (not recorded which). CDR3: CSVDGGLSGLADQTQYF. CDR3 nucleotide sequence: TGCAGCGTTGATGGGGGGTTATCGGGACTAGCGGACCAGACCCAGTACTTC.